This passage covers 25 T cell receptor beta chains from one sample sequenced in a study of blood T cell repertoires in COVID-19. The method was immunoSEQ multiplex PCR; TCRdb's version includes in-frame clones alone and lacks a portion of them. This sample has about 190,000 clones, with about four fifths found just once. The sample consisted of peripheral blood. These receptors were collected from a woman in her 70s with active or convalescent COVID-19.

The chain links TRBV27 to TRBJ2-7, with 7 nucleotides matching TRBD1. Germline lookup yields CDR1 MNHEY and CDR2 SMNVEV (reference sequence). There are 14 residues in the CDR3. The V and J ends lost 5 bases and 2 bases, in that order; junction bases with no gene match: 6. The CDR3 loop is CASSPRQGPYEQYF. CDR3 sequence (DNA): TGTGCCAGCAGTCCCCGACAGGGCCCCTACGAGCAGTACTTC.

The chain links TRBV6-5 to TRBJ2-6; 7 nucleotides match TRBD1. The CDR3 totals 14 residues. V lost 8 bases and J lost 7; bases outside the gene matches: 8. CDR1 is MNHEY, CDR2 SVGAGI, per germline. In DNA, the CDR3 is TGTGCCAGCGTGGGTGACAGGGTTGCCAACGTCCTGACTTTC. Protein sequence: CASVGDRVANVLTF.

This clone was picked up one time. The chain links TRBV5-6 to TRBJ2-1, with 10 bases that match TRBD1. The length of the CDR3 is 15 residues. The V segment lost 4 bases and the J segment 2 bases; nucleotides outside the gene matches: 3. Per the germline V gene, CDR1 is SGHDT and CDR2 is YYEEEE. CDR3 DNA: TGTGCCAGCAGCAAGACAGGGGGCCCCTACAATGAGCAGTTCTTC. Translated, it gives CASSKTGGPYNEQFF. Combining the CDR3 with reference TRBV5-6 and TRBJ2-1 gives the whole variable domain DAGVTQSPTHLIKTRGQQVTLRCSPKSGHDTVSWYQQALGQGPQFIFQYYEEEERQRGNFPDRFSGHQFPNYSSELNVNALLLGDSALYLCASSKTGGPYNEQFFGPGTRLTVL.

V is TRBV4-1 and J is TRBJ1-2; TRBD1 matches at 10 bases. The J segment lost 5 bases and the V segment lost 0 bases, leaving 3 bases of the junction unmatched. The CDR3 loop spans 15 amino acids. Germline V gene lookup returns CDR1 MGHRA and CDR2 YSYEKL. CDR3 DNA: TGCGCCAGCAGCCAAGAACCGGGACAGGGGTATGGCTACACCTTC. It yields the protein CASSQEPGQGYGYTF.

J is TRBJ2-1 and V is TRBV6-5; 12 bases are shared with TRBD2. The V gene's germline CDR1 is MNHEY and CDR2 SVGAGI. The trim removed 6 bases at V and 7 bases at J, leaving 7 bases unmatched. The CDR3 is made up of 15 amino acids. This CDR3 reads CASRSLAGGENEQFF. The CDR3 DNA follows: TGTGCCAGCAGATCTCTAGCGGGAGGGGAAAATGAGCAGTTCTTC.

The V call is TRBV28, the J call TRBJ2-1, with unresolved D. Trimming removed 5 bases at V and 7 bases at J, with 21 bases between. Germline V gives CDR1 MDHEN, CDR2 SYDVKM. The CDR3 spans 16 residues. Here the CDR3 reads CASSPLGARVLNEQFF. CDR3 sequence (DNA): TGTGCCAGCAGTCCCCTAGGAGCTAGAGTCTTGAATGAGCAGTTCTTC.

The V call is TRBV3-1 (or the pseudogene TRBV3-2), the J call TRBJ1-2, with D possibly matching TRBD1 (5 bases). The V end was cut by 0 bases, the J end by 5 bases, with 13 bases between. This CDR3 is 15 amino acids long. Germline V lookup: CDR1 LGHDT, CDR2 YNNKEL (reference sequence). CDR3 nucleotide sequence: TGTGCCAGCAGCCAAGATCCCCAGGGAATATATGGCTACACCTTC. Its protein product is CASSQDPQGIYGYTF.

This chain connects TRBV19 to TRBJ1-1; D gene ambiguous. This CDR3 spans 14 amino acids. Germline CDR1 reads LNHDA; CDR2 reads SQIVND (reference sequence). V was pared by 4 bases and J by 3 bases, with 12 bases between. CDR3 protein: CASSTLTRDTEAFF. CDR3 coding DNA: TGTGCCAGTAGTACACTGACTCGAGACACTGAAGCTTTCTTT.

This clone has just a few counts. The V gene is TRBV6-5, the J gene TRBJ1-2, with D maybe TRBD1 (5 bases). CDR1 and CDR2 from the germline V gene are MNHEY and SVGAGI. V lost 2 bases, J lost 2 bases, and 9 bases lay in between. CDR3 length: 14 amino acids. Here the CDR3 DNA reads TGTGCCAGCAGTTACACCGGACAAAACTATGGCTACACCTTC. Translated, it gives CASSYTGQNYGYTF.

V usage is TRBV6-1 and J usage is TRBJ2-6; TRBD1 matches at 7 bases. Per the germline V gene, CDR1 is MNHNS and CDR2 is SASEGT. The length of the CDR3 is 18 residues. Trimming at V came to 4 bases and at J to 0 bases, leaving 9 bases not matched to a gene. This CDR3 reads CASSGGQILSSGANVLTF. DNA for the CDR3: TGTGCCAGCAGTGGGGGACAGATATTAAGCTCTGGGGCCAACGTCCTGACTTTC.

The DNA of the CDR3 is TGTGCCAGCAGCTTTGCGCGGAATGAGCAGTTCTTC. Its translation: CASSFARNEQFF. The rearrangement uses TRBV11-2 and TRBJ2-1; D is ambiguous. The V end was cut by 3 bases, the J end by 7 bases, with 7 bases between. CDR1 and CDR2 from the germline V gene are SGHAT and FQNNGV. The CDR3 has 12 amino acids.

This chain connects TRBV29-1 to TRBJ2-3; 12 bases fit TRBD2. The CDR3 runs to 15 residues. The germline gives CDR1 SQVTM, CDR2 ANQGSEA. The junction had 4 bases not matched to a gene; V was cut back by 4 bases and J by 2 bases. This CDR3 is CSVGLAGVNTDTQYF. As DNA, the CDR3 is TGCAGCGTTGGACTAGCGGGAGTGAACACAGATACGCAGTATTTT.

This CDR3 reads CASNGRYNQPQHF. The CDR3, as DNA: TGTGCCAGCAATGGTCGGTACAATCAGCCCCAGCATTTT. The rearrangement joins TRBV12-3 or TRBV12-4 to TRBJ1-5; unclear D gene. Trimming shortened V by 7 bases and J by 3 bases, and 10 bases separated the two germline ends. The CDR3 covers 13 residues.

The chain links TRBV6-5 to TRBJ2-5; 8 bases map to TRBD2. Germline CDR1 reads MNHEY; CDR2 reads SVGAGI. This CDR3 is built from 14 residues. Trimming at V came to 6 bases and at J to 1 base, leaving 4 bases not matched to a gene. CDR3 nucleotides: TGTGCCAGCAGCCTACTAGCGGTCCAAGAGACCCAGTACTTC. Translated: CASSLLAVQETQYF.

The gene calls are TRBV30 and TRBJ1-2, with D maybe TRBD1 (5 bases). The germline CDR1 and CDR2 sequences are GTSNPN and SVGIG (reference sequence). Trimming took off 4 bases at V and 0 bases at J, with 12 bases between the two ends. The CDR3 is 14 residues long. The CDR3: CAWTGGVANYGYTF. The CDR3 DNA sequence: TGTGCCTGGACTGGGGGGGTGGCTAACTATGGCTACACCTTC.

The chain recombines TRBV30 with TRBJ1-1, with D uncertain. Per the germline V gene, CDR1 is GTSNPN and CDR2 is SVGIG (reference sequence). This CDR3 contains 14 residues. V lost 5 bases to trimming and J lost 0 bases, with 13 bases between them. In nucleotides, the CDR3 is TGTGCCTGGGCCCCAAGCTATATGAACACTGAAGCTTTCTTT. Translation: CAWAPSYMNTEAFF.

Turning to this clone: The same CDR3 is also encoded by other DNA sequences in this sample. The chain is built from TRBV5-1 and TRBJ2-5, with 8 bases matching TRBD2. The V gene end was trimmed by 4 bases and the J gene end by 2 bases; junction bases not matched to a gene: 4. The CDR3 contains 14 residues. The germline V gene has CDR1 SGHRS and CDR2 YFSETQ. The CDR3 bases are TGCGCCAGCAGCCCGGGGGGGGGTCAAGAGACCCAGTACTTC. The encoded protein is CASSPGGGQETQYF. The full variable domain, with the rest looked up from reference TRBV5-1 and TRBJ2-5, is KAGVTQTPRYLIKTRGQQVTLSCSPISGHRSVSWYQQTPGQGLQFLFEYFSETQRNKGNFPGRFSGRQFSNSRSEMNVSTLELGDSALYLCASSPGGGQETQYFGPGTRLLVL.

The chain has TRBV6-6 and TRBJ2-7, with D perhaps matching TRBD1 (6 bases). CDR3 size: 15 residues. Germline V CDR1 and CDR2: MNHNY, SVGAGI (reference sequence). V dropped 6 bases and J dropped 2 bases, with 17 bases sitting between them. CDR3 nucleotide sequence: TGTGCCAGCAGCCCTACAGGGAGAACCCCCTACGAGCAGTACTTC. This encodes CASSPTGRTPYEQYF.

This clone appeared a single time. CDR3 nucleotides: TGTGCCTGGAGTGCCCTAAGGGAGACAGATACGCAGTATTTT. It translates to CAWSALRETDTQYF. The V and J genes are TRBV30 and TRBJ2-3, with D perhaps TRBD2 (5 bases). In germline, CDR1 is GTSNPN, CDR2 SVGIG (reference sequence). CDR3 size: 14 residues. Between the trimmed V and J ends, which lost 1 base and 3 bases, there was a span of 11 bases.

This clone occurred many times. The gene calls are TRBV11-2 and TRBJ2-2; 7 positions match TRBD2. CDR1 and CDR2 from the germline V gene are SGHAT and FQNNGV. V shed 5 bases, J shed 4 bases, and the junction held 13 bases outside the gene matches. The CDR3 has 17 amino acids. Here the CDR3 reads CASSPEGAGSFTGELFF. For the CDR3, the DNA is TGTGCCAGCAGCCCCGAAGGAGCGGGATCCTTCACCGGGGAGCTGTTTTTT.

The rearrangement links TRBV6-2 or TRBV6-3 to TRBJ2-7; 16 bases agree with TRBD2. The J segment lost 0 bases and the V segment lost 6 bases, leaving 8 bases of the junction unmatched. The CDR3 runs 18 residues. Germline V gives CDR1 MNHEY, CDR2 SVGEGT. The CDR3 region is CASSPGTSGRVFSYEQYF. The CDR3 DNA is TGTGCCAGCAGCCCCGGGACTAGCGGGAGGGTATTCTCCTACGAGCAGTACTTC.

CDR3 protein: CASSLVRDSEAFF. In nucleotides, the CDR3 is TGTGCCAGCTCACTCGTCAGGGATTCGGAAGCTTTCTTT. The V call is TRBV18, the J call TRBJ1-1; weak D call: TRBD1 (5 bases). This CDR3 is 13 amino acids long. Germline V gene sequence: CDR1 KGHSH, CDR2 LQKENI. Between the trimmed V and J ends, which lost 4 bases and 8 bases, there was a span of 14 bases.

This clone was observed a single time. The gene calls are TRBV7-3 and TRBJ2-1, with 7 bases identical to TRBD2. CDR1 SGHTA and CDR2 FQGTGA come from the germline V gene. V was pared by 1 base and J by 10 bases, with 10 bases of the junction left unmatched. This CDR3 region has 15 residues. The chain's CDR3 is CASSLMAGALQEQFF. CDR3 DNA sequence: TGTGCCAGCAGCTTAATGGCGGGAGCGCTGCAAGAGCAGTTCTTC.

The CDR3 region is CASSALGGAETQYF. The CDR3 DNA reads TGTGCCAGCAGCGCCCTTGGCGGGGCAGAGACCCAGTACTTC. J is TRBJ2-5 and V is TRBV9; a weak D match, TRBD2 (6 bases). Germline CDR1 and CDR2: SGDLS and YYNGEE. The CDR3 contains 14 residues. The V end lost 3 bases, the J end lost 4 bases, and 13 bases lay between the germline ends.

The CDR3 nucleotides read TGTGCCAGCAGAGGACAGGGGGCGCGGTATGGCTACACCTTC. It yields the protein CASRGQGARYGYTF. The rearrangement uses TRBV6-5 and TRBJ1-2, with 11 bases matching TRBD1. The junction had 5 bases not matched to a gene; V was cut back by 6 bases and J by 5 bases. Germline CDR1 reads MNHEY; CDR2 reads SVGAGI. The CDR3 covers 14 residues.